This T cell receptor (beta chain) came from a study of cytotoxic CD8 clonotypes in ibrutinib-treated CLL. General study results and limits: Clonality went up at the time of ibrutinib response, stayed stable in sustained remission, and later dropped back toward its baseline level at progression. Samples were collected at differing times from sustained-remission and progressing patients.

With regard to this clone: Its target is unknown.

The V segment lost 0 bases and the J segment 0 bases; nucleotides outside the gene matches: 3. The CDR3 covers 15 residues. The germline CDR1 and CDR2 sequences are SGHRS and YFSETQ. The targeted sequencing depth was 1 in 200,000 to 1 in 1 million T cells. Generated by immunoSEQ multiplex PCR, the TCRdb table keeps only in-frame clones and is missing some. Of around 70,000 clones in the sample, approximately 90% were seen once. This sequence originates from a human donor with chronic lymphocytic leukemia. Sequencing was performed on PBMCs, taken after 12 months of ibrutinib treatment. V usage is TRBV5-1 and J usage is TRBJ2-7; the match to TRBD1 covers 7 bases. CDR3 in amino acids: CASSLVRDSSYEQYF. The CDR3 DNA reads TGCGCCAGCAGCTTGGTACGGGACAGCTCCTACGAGCAGTACTTC.